These 30 T cell receptor beta chains were all obtained from the same sample, sequenced in a study of blood T cell repertoires in COVID-19. TCRdb's copy holds only in-frame clones and misses some; the assay was immunoSEQ multiplex PCR. The data contain approximately 350,000 clones, about 89% of them singletons. The sequencing input was peripheral blood. The receptors were sampled from a young woman with COVID-19, enrolled during active disease.

The chain joins TRBV7-2 to TRBJ1-4; D uncertain. The CDR3 sequence is 14 residues long. Germline loops: CDR1 SGHTA, CDR2 FQGNSA. The ends were cut back, 0 bases at V and 8 bases at J, with 10 bases in the middle. The CDR3 DNA sequence: TGTGCCAGCAGCTTAGCGACCGCGAGGGAAAAACTGTTTTTT. This encodes CASSLATAREKLFF.

The chain couples TRBV5-1 to TRBJ1-2; 8 nucleotides align to TRBD1. Germline assignment: CDR1 SGHRS and CDR2 YFSETQ. V gave up 1 base and J gave up 8 bases; unmatched junction bases: 7. This CDR3 region has 14 residues. The CDR3 sequence: CASSLSQGVQGYTF. CDR3 coding DNA: TGCGCCAGCAGCTTGTCACAGGGGGTCCAGGGCTACACCTTC.

This clone has more than one count but fewer than ten. The chain links TRBV28 to TRBJ1-3; TRBD1 is a possible D gene (5 bases). Germline CDR1 reads MDHEN; CDR2 reads SYDVKM. Trimming shortened V by 2 bases and J by 0 bases, and 14 bases separated the two germline ends. This CDR3 comprises 17 residues. This chain's CDR3 is CASSLGGARASGNTIYF. Here the CDR3 DNA reads TGTGCCAGCAGTTTAGGAGGGGCTCGGGCCTCTGGAAACACCATATATTTT.

The chain carries TRBV9 and TRBJ2-5, with 7 bases aligning to TRBD2. The CDR3 is 13 residues long. CDR1 SGDLS and CDR2 YYNGEE come from the germline V gene. The V and J ends lost 1 base and 4 bases, in that order; junction bases with no gene match: 1. The CDR3 sequence: CASSVTGGETQYF. CDR3 coding DNA: TGTGCCAGCAGCGTAACGGGAGGAGAGACCCAGTACTTC. Filled out from reference TRBV9 and TRBJ2-5, the complete variable domain reads DSGVTQTPKHLITATGQRVTLRCSPRSGDLSVYWYQQSLDQGLQFLIQYYNGEERAKGNILERFSAQQFPDLHSELNLSSLELGDSALYFCASSVTGGETQYFGPGTRLLVL.

The chain has TRBV15 and TRBJ2-7; 11 nucleotides line up with TRBD2. The CDR3 covers 15 residues. V was clipped by 0 bases and J by 2 bases; unmatched bases: 0. Germline-derived CDR1 and CDR2 are LNHNV and YYDKDF (reference sequence). Here the CDR3 reads CATSRETSGTYEQYV. Written as DNA, the CDR3 is TGTGCCACCAGCAGAGAGACTAGCGGGACCTACGAGCAGTACGTC.

The chain combines TRBV7-9 with TRBJ1-2, with 8 bases lining up with TRBD1. The CDR3 sequence is 13 residues long. The V and J ends lost 8 bases and 6 bases, in that order; junction bases with no gene match: 8. Germline CDR1 reads SEHNR; CDR2 reads FQNEAQ (reference sequence). Here the CDR3 reads CASHTGGGDGYTF. The CDR3 region has the DNA TGTGCCAGCCATACAGGGGGAGGTGATGGCTACACCTTC.

This clone is a singleton in its sample. This sequence joins TRBV21-1 and TRBJ1-2; TRBD1 was called by the table and not checked on the DNA. TRBV21-1 is a pseudogene. CDR3 length: 15 amino acids. The CDR3, as DNA: TGTGCCAGCAGCCTTCCTGATTCAGGGTGGGAAGGCTACACCTTC. Translated: CASSLPDSGWEGYTF.

This chain uses TRBV5-1 with TRBJ1-3, with D possibly TRBD1 on 5 matching bases. V was cut by 4 bases and J by 0 bases, with 14 bases left in between. Germline V lookup: CDR1 SGHRS, CDR2 YFSETQ. This CDR3 is built from 16 residues. The CDR3 bases are TGCGCCAGCAGCGCCGGACATACAGCCTCTGGAAACACCATATATTTT. It yields the protein CASSAGHTASGNTIYF.

CDR3 loop: CASSLPGTGYEKLFF. The CDR3, as DNA: TGTGCCAGCAGCTTACCCGGGACAGGGTACGAAAAACTGTTTTTT. The chain has TRBV7-9 and TRBJ1-4; TRBD1 matches 9 bases. With 2 bases clipped from V and 8 bases from J, the junction kept 6 bases outside the gene matches. This CDR3 has 15 residues. Germline assignment: CDR1 SEHNR and CDR2 FQNEAQ (reference sequence).

V usage is TRBV2 and J usage is TRBJ1-1; 7 bases are a match to TRBD1. Per the germline V gene, CDR1 is SNHLY and CDR2 is FYNNEI. Trimming cost V 6 bases and J 8 bases; bases outside gene matches: 18. The CDR3 has 16 residues. This CDR3 reads CASRPTGFDLSVEAFF. CDR3 in DNA: TGTGCCAGCAGGCCGACAGGGTTCGATTTATCCGTAGAAGCTTTCTTT.

CDR3 loop: CASSPFPGQGASPLHF. Written as DNA, the CDR3 is TGTGCCAGCAGCCCCTTTCCGGGGCAGGGGGCTTCACCCCTCCACTTT. The J gene is TRBJ1-6, the V gene TRBV7-2; 8 bases are shared with TRBD1. The V gene's germline CDR1 is SGHTA and CDR2 FQGNSA. This CDR3 spans 16 amino acids. Trimming at V came to 5 bases and at J to 9 bases, leaving 12 bases not matched to a gene.

This chain uses TRBV27 with TRBJ2-7, with 7 bases lining up with TRBD1. The CDR3 is 13 amino acids. The V and J ends lost 5 bases and 3 bases, in that order; junction bases with no gene match: 4. Germline loops: CDR1 MNHEY, CDR2 SMNVEV (reference sequence). The CDR3 reads CASSPTGDYEQYV. As DNA, the CDR3 is TGTGCCAGCAGTCCTACAGGGGACTACGAGCAGTACGTC.

The V call is TRBV11-2, the J call TRBJ2-7; 12 bases line up with TRBD2. Germline V CDR1 and CDR2: SGHAT, FQNNGV. J gave up 4 bases and V 0 bases, and 13 bases lay outside the gene matches. The CDR3 runs 19 residues. CDR3 sequence reads: CASSLDRASGRATKYEQYV. CDR3 bases: TGTGCCAGCAGCTTAGATCGGGCTAGCGGGAGGGCGACGAAGTACGAGCAGTACGTC.

This chain joins TRBV12-5 and TRBJ2-3, with 7 bases identical to TRBD2. Germline CDR1 LGHNT, CDR2 FRNRAP. The CDR3 is made up of 18 amino acids. Trimming removed 5 bases from V and 4 bases from J; junction bases left unmatched: 18. CDR3 loop: CASGGEPGGRARADTQYF. CDR3 DNA sequence: TGTGCTAGTGGTGGGGAGCCAGGCGGGAGAGCGAGGGCAGATACGCAGTATTTT.

The chain employs TRBV6-1 and TRBJ2-1; 8 bases line up with TRBD2. Germline CDR1 is MNHNS and CDR2 is SASEGT. The CDR3 is made up of 16 amino acids. J gave up 5 bases and V 2 bases, and 8 bases lay outside the gene matches. CDR3 in amino acids: CASSESGGRTDNEQFF. The CDR3, as DNA: TGTGCCAGCAGTGAATCGGGCGGGAGGACGGACAATGAGCAGTTCTTC.

V usage is TRBV7-9 and J usage is TRBJ2-3; TRBD2 agrees at 7 bases. The CDR3 contains 14 residues. The junction had 4 bases not matched to a gene; V was cut back by 7 bases and J by 0 bases. Germline values: CDR1 SEHNR, CDR2 FQNEAQ (reference sequence). The CDR3 bases are TGTGCCAGCAAACTGGGGGGGAGCACAGATACGCAGTATTTT. Its protein product is CASKLGGSTDTQYF.

The chain uses TRBV27 and TRBJ1-5; possibly TRBD1 for D (6 bases). V lost 0 bases and J 5 bases, leaving 11 bases between the germline ends. The CDR3 runs to 15 residues. Germline CDR1 is MNHEY and CDR2 is SMNVEV (reference sequence). Here the CDR3 DNA reads TGTGCCAGCAGTTTATCGGGGACAACCCATCAGCCCCAGCATTTT. It is translated as CASSLSGTTHQPQHF.

This clone showed up just a few times. The CDR3 here is CASSWTGFDQPQHF. CDR3 sequence (DNA): TGCGCCAGCAGCTGGACAGGGTTCGATCAGCCCCAGCATTTT. The chain is built from TRBV5-1 and TRBJ1-5, with 8 bases fitting TRBD1. This CDR3 has 14 amino acids. Germline V gene data show CDR1 as SGHRS and CDR2 as YFSETQ. V lost 3 bases, J lost 5 bases, and 4 bases stayed unmatched.

This clone was recorded once. The V and J genes are TRBV5-6 and TRBJ1-5; D perhaps matches TRBD1 (5 bases). Germline V lookup: CDR1 SGHDT, CDR2 YYEEEE. V gave up 4 bases and J gave up 2 bases, with 25 bases separating them. This CDR3 has 19 amino acids. For the CDR3, the DNA is TGTGCCAGCAGCCAAATCCCGGGACTACCCCTCGGGGGCAATCAGCCCCAGCATTTT. Protein: CASSQIPGLPLGGNQPQHF.

The chain couples TRBV27 to TRBJ2-1, with D tentatively TRBD2 (6 bases). Looked up from germline, CDR1 is MNHEY and CDR2 is SMNVEV (reference sequence). The CDR3 sequence is 10 residues long. Deletions cut 9 bases from V and 6 bases from J, with 6 bases between. CDR3 region: CARGGNEQFF. In DNA form, the CDR3 reads TGTGCCAGGGGGGGCAATGAGCAGTTCTTC.

The CDR3 region is CASSPRGSNQPQHF. The CDR3 DNA follows: TGTGCCAGCAGCCCCAGGGGTAGCAATCAGCCCCAGCATTTT. The J gene is TRBJ1-5, the V gene TRBV7-9, with D perhaps matching TRBD1 (6 bases). Per germline, CDR1 SEHNR and CDR2 FQNEAQ (reference sequence). The CDR3 runs 14 residues. V was shortened by 5 bases and J by 0 bases, with 8 bases between the two germline ends.

This clone was observed a single time. The chain is built from TRBV5-1 and TRBJ1-4; 7 bases are a match to TRBD1. V dropped 7 bases and J dropped 5; count of bases not matched to a gene: 8. The CDR3 totals 14 residues. Germline assignment: CDR1 SGHRS and CDR2 YFSETQ. Written as DNA, the CDR3 is TGCGCCAGCGGCACAGGGGTTAAGAATGAAAAACTGTTTTTT. Residues: CASGTGVKNEKLFF.

The rearrangement uses TRBV6-2 or TRBV6-3 and TRBJ1-2; 9 positions agree with TRBD1. Per the germline V gene, CDR1 is MNHEY and CDR2 is SVGEGT. Trimming removed 1 base from V and 3 bases from J; junction bases left unmatched: 9. The CDR3 sequence is 17 residues long. The CDR3 sequence: CASSYYSNRGRDYGYTF. CDR3 sequence (DNA): TGTGCCAGCAGTTACTACTCCAACAGGGGGCGCGACTATGGCTACACCTTC.

The chain links TRBV5-1 to TRBJ1-2; D is unclear. The ends were cut back, 0 bases at V and 8 bases at J, with 11 bases in the middle. The CDR3 consists of 13 residues. Germline CDR1 and CDR2: SGHRS and YFSETQ. CDR3 loop: CASSLEPQAGYTF. The CDR3 DNA follows: TGCGCCAGCAGCTTGGAACCGCAGGCAGGCTACACCTTC. Based on the CDR3 plus reference TRBV5-1 and TRBJ1-2, the full variable domain is KAGVTQTPRYLIKTRGQQVTLSCSPISGHRSVSWYQQTPGQGLQFLFEYFSETQRNKGNFPGRFSGRQFSNSRSEMNVSTLELGDSALYLCASSLEPQAGYTFGSGTRLTVV.

This chain links TRBV20-1 with TRBJ1-1; D is possibly TRBD1 (5 bases). V was pared by 3 bases and J by 3 bases, with 14 bases between. This CDR3 is 14 amino acids long. Germline CDR1 is DFQATT and CDR2 is SNEGSKA (reference sequence). The CDR3 coding sequence is TGCAGTGCTAGTAGGCAGGGAGGGGACACTGAAGCTTTCTTT. It codes for CSASRQGGDTEAFF.

J is TRBJ2-2 and V is TRBV27, with D possibly being TRBD1 (5 bases). V lost 8 bases and J 4 bases, leaving 17 bases between the germline ends. The CDR3 runs to 15 residues. The germline V gene encodes CDR1 MNHEY and CDR2 SMNVEV (reference sequence). The chain's CDR3 is CASRAWTQPTGELFF. The CDR3 nucleotides are TGTGCCAGCCGTGCGTGGACACAACCCACCGGGGAGCTGTTTTTT.

This clone was found a few times. V gene TRBV7-8 combines with J gene TRBJ2-1, with 7 nucleotides matching TRBD2. Germline loops: CDR1 SGHVS, CDR2 FQNEAQ. CDR3 length: 18 amino acids. V lost 3 bases, J lost 4 bases, and 15 bases stayed unmatched. The CDR3, as DNA: TGTGCCAGCAGCTTTCCGACCGGTGTGGCTAGCGGATACAATGAGCAGTTCTTC. It specifies CASSFPTGVASGYNEQFF.

The V and J genes are TRBV7-8 and TRBJ2-1; tentative D call: TRBD2 (5 bases). V shed 5 bases and J shed 0 bases, with 17 bases lying between them. Germline loops: CDR1 SGHVS, CDR2 FQNEAQ. The CDR3 is 17 amino acids. The CDR3 sequence is CASSPGGGLTSYNEQFF. CDR3 nucleotide sequence: TGTGCCAGCAGCCCAGGAGGTGGGCTGACCTCCTACAATGAGCAGTTCTTC.

The chain recombines TRBV2 with TRBJ1-4, with D perhaps TRBD1 (6 bases). V lost 6 bases, J lost 5 bases, and 13 bases lay in between. Germline CDR1 SNHLY, CDR2 FYNNEI. This CDR3 is 14 amino acids long. The CDR3 sequence is CASSSDSRNEKLFF. The CDR3 region has the DNA TGTGCCAGCAGCTCGGACAGCCGAAATGAAAAACTGTTTTTT.

The rearrangement links TRBV28 to TRBJ2-1; 8 bases are shared with TRBD1. The CDR3 runs to 15 residues. With V trimmed by 6 bases and J by 6 bases, 10 bases remained unmatched. Germline V gene lookup returns CDR1 MDHEN and CDR2 SYDVKM. CDR3 region: CASSFRTGMLNEQFF. CDR3 DNA sequence: TGTGCCAGCAGCTTTAGGACAGGGATGCTCAATGAGCAGTTCTTC.